The sequence of this T cell receptor (beta chain) was determined in a study of blood T cells in healthy people across ages. The study's findings and limits: With age, beta diversity per million T cells declined roughly linearly, significantly by about 40. Fewer expanded clones and more diversity marked long-lived versus aged donors. As naive T cell percentage varied, TCR beta diversity correlated strongly with it. Underestimates were what the diversity estimates from one million T cells were considered to be.

Primed by a sample-barcoded 5' primer and a J-beta primer mix, a second PCR proceeded for about 6 to 12 cycles. TCRdb re-derived calls from the 5' RACE reads in MiXCR, one entry per CDR3 protein. The table lists 710,000 or so distinct CDR3 sequences, roughly 30% of them singletons. This clonotype was seen ten or more times. Its matching antigen is unknown. The CDR3 spans 14 residues. The ends were cut back, 2 bases at V and 2 bases at J, with 9 bases in the middle. Germline CDR1 MNHEY, CDR2 SMNVEV (reference sequence). The rearrangement links TRBV27 to TRBJ2-5; D unclear. The TCR comes from a woman of 80 years or more in good health. Sequencing was performed on blood. The CDR3 sequence: CASSLGWEQETQYF. The CDR3 nucleotides are TGTGCCAGCAGTTTAGGGTGGGAACAAGAGACCCAGTACTTC.